This passage covers 9 T cell receptor beta chains from one sample sequenced in a study of blood T cell repertoires in COVID-19. Assay used: immunoSEQ multiplex PCR; TCRdb lists only in-frame clones, some missing. The sample has approximately 97,000 clones; approximately 86% are singletons. What was sequenced was peripheral blood. The receptors shown here come from a man aged 50 or older with active or convalescent COVID-19.

This rearrangement joins TRBV11-2 to TRBJ2-1; 7 bases map to TRBD1. With 3 bases clipped from V and 8 bases from J, the junction kept 10 bases outside the gene matches. The germline gives CDR1 SGHAT, CDR2 FQNNGV. This CDR3 has 15 amino acids. CDR3 amino acids: CASSFSAGGEHEQFF. The CDR3 nucleotides read TGTGCCAGCAGCTTTTCGGCAGGGGGTGAGCATGAGCAGTTCTTC.

The genes are TRBV3-1 (or the pseudogene TRBV3-2) and TRBJ2-1; 12 bases line up with TRBD2. CDR3 length: 18 amino acids. CDR1 and CDR2 (germline): LGHDT, YNNKEL (reference sequence). Trimming cost V 2 bases and J 6 bases; bases outside gene matches: 11. Written as DNA, the CDR3 is TGTGCCAGCAGCCAATCTAGCGGGGGGGTGACGATGAGCAATGAGCAGTTCTTC. This encodes CASSQSSGGVTMSNEQFF.

The chain employs TRBV30 and TRBJ2-3; 9 bases match TRBD1. Germline CDR1 GTSNPN, CDR2 SVGIG (reference sequence). Trimming at V came to 3 bases and at J to 3 bases, leaving 4 bases not matched to a gene. This CDR3 is 14 amino acids long. CDR3 residues: CAWRIDRGTDTQYF. The CDR3 DNA reads as TGTGCCTGGAGAATAGACAGGGGGACAGATACGCAGTATTTT.

The gene calls are TRBV2 and TRBJ2-2, with 11 bases that match TRBD1. The CDR3 consists of 16 residues. Unmatched junction bases numbered 8, after V lost 7 bases and J lost 4 bases. Germline V CDR1 and CDR2: SNHLY, FYNNEI. CDR3 in DNA: TGTGCCAGCAATGGACAGGGGGCGATGGGCACCGGGGAGCTGTTTTTT. It codes for CASNGQGAMGTGELFF.

The chain recombines TRBV28 with TRBJ1-4, with 7 bases that match TRBD1. This CDR3 contains 14 residues. The V segment lost 6 bases and the J segment 6 bases; nucleotides outside the gene matches: 7. CDR1 is MDHEN and CDR2 is SYDVKM in the germline V gene. The CDR3 loop is CASSTGDRDEKLFF. Written as DNA, the CDR3 is TGTGCCAGCAGCACAGGGGATCGGGATGAAAAACTGTTTTTT. The variable domain in full, with the rest retrieved from reference TRBV28 and TRBJ1-4, is DVKVTQSSRYLVKRTGEKVFLECVQDMDHENMFWYRQDPGLGLRLIYFSYDVKMKEKGDIPEGYSVSREKKERFSLILESASTNQTSMYLCASSTGDRDEKLFFGSGTQLSVL.

The rearrangement links TRBV5-1 to TRBJ2-2; D may be TRBD1 (6 bases). Trimming removed 1 base at V and 4 bases at J, with 11 bases between. CDR1 SGHRS and CDR2 YFSETQ come from the germline V gene. The CDR3 length is 15 residues. CDR3: CASSLRQVATGELFF. As DNA, the CDR3 is TGCGCCAGCAGCTTGAGACAGGTCGCCACCGGGGAGCTGTTTTTT.

This chain uses TRBV7-8 with TRBJ1-5; D ambiguous. Germline V gives CDR1 SGHVS, CDR2 FQNEAQ. This CDR3 spans 12 amino acids. V was trimmed by 1 base and J by 12 bases, leaving 10 bases between them. CDR3 region: CASSLDPQFQHF. The CDR3 nucleotides read TGTGCCAGCAGCTTAGATCCCCAGTTCCAGCATTTT.

The chain recombines TRBV28 with TRBJ1-2, with a tentative D call TRBD1 (5 bases). Deletions cut 9 bases from V and 4 bases from J, with 21 bases between. CDR3 size: 15 residues. CDR1 and CDR2 from the germline V gene are MDHEN and SYDVKM. The CDR3 here is CASLFALTESYGYTF. In DNA form, the CDR3 reads TGTGCCAGTCTTTTCGCCCTGACAGAAAGCTATGGCTACACCTTC.

The genes are TRBV5-1 and TRBJ2-2; the match to TRBD2 covers 14 bases. V dropped 4 bases and J dropped 5; count of bases not matched to a gene: 4. CDR3 size: 16 residues. Germline-derived CDR1 and CDR2 are SGHRS and YFSETQ. CDR3 in DNA: TGCGCCAGCAGCCCGGGACTAGCGGGGGTGACCGGGGAGCTGTTTTTT. Amino acid sequence: CASSPGLAGVTGELFF.